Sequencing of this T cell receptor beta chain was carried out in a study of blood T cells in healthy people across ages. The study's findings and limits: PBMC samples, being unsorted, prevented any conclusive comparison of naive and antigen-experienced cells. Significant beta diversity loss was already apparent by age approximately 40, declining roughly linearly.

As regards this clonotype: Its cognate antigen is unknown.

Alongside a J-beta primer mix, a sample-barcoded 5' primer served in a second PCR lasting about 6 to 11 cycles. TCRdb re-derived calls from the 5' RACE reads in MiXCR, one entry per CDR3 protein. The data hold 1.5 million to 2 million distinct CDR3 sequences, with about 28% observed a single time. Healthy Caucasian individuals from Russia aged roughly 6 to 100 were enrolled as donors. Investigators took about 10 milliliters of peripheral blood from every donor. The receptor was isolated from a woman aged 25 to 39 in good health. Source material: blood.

CDR3 protein: CASGYREYSNQPQHF. CDR3 bases: TGTGCCAGCGGTTACAGGGAGTATAGCAATCAGCCCCAGCATTTT. The J gene is TRBJ1-5, the V gene TRBV28; possibly TRBD1 for D (6 bases). CDR1 and CDR2 from the germline V gene are MDHEN and SYDVKM. This CDR3 comprises 15 residues. Trimming shortened V by 8 bases and J by 0 bases, and 14 bases separated the two germline ends.